Many counts were recorded for the clone carrying this T cell receptor beta chain. Preparation of the TCRbeta library was carried out with unique molecular identifiers. TCRdb used MiXCR to reprocess the PCR reads, holding one entry per CDR3 protein. The sample records roughly 220,000 distinct CDR3 sequences, around 12% being singletons. This entry belongs to a study of T-cell reconstitution after alpha-beta-depleted transplantation in children. CDR1 is SGHTA, CDR2 FQGNSA, per germline. V was pared by 4 bases and J by 4 bases, with 20 bases between. The CDR3 totals 17 residues. This clonotype was sampled from a human donor who donated a stem cell graft to a child with acute lymphoblastic leukemia. Sequencing was performed on PBMCs from the stem cell graft donor, taken from the stem cell graft. The chain couples TRBV7-2 to TRBJ1-3; a weak D match, TRBD1 (6 bases). This chain's CDR3 is CASSSPGALGPGNTIYF. CDR3 coding DNA: TGTGCCAGCAGCTCCCCGGGGGCCCTAGGGCCCGGAAACACCATATATTTT.